The table lists the clone carrying this TCR beta chain with a few counts. The target antigen is unknown. Trimming pared 5 bases from V and 6 bases from J, leaving 13 bases between. This CDR3 contains 13 residues. Germline lookup yields CDR1 LGHDT and CDR2 YNNKEL (reference sequence). These data originate in a study of T cell repertoires in cytomegalovirus infection. Study conclusions and caveats: Predominance within the ex vivo response was attributable to HLA-C-restricted CMV-specific TCR beta clonotypes.

TCRdb used MiXCR to reprocess the reads, holding one entry per CDR3 protein. The sample has approximately 130,000 distinct CDR3 sequences, 7.5% to 9% seen once. The source of this sequence is a human donor in good health (CMV status not recorded). Some clones in this sample may be carry-over from other donors' samples. The sequenced sample consisted of PBMCs. The chain links TRBV3-1 to TRBJ1-1, with D unresolved. This CDR3 reads CASSTAGFSEAFF. Here the CDR3 DNA reads TGTGCCAGCAGCACGGCGGGCTTCTCTGAAGCTTTCTTT. Filled out from reference TRBV3-1 and TRBJ1-1, the complete variable domain reads DTAVSQTPKYLVTQMGNDKSIKCEQNLGHDTMYWYKQDSKKFLKIMFSYNNKELIINETVPNRFSPKSPDKAHLNLHINSLELGDSAVYFCASSTAGFSEAFFGQGTRLTVV.